This T cell receptor beta chain was retrieved from a study of blood T cell repertoires in COVID-19. The V and J ends lost 5 bases and 4 bases respectively, with 26 bases between them. Per germline, CDR1 LNHDA and CDR2 SQIVND (reference sequence). This CDR3 is built from 18 residues. Here immunoSEQ multiplex PCR was the method, and the copy in TCRdb shows in-frame clones only, minus some. Of roughly 100,000 clones in the sample, 75% to 85% are singletons; the top ten hold 6.2%. This chain links TRBV19 with TRBJ1-2; maybe TRBD1 (6 bases). The specimen was peripheral blood. The sequence came from a man older than 75 with COVID-19, enrolled during active disease. As DNA, the CDR3 is TGTGCCAGTAGTGGTTACGAGTCCAGGACAGAGGTCTTCTATGGCTACACCTTC. Protein: CASSGYESRTEVFYGYTF.